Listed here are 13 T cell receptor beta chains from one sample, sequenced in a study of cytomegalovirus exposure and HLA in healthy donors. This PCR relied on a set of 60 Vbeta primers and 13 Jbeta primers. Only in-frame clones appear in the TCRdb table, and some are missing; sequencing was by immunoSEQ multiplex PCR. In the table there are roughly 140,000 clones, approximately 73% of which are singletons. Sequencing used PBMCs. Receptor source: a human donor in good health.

The CDR3 DNA follows: TGTGCCAGCGGGGGGGGGAACAGAGGGAGGATCCAGCCCCAGCATTTT. It translates to CASGGGNRGRIQPQHF. This sequence joins TRBV6-6 and TRBJ1-5, with a weak D call TRBD1 (5 bases). Deletions cut 8 bases from V and 7 bases from J, with 24 bases between. Germline lookup yields CDR1 MNHNY and CDR2 SVGAGI (reference sequence). The CDR3 runs to 16 residues.

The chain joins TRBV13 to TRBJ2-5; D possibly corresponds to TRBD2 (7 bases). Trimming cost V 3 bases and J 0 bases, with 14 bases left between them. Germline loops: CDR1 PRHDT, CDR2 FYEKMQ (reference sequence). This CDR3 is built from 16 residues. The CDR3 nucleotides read TGTGCCAGCAGCTTGGCGGGGGCCAAGTACCAAGAGACCCAGTACTTC. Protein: CASSLAGAKYQETQYF.

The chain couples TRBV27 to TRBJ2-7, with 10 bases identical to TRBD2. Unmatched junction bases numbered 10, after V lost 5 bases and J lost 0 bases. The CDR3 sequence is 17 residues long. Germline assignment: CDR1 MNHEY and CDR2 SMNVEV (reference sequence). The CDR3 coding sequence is TGTGCCAGCAGTATCGGGACTAGCGTATATAGCTCCTACGAGCAGTACTTC. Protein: CASSIGTSVYSSYEQYF.

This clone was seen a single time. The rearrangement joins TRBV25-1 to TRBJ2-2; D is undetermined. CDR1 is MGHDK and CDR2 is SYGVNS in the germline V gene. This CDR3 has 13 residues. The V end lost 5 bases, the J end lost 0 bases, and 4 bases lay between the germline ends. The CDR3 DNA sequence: TGTGCCAGCAGTAGAGCGAACACCGGGGAGCTGTTTTTT. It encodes CASSRANTGELFF. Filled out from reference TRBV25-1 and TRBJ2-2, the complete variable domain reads EADIYQTPRYLVIGTGKKITLECSQTMGHDKMYWYQQDPGMELHLIHYSYGVNSTEKGDLSSESTVSRIRTEHFPLTLESARPSHTSQYLCASSRANTGELFFGEGSRLTVL.

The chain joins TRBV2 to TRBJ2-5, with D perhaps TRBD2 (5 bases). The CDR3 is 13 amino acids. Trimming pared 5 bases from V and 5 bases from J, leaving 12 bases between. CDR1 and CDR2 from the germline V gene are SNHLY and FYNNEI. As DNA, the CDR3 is TGTGCCAGCAGTACTCAGGAGGTCGAGACCCAGTACTTC. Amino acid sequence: CASSTQEVETQYF.

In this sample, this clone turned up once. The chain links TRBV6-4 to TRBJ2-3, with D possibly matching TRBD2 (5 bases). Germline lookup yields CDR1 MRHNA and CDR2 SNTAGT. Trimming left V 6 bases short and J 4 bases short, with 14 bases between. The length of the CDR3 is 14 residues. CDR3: CASSPEAGADTQYF. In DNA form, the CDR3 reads TGTGCCAGCAGCCCGGAGGCAGGCGCAGATACGCAGTATTTT.

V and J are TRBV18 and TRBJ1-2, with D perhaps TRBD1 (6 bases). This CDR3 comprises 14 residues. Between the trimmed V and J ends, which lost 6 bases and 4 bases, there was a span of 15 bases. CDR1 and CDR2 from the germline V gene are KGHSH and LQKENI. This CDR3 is CASSRDTAGYGYTF. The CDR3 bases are TGTGCCAGCTCCCGGGACACAGCTGGCTATGGCTACACCTTC.

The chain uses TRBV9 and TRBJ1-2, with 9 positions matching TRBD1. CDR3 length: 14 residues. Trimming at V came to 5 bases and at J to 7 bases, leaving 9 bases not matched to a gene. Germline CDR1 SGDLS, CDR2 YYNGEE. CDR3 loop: CASSAGTGSSGYTF. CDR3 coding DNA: TGTGCCAGCAGTGCCGGGACAGGGTCGTCTGGCTACACCTTC.

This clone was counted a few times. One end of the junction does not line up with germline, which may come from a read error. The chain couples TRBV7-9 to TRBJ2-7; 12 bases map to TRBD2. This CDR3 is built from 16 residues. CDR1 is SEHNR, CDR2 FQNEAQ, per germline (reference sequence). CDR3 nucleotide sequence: TGTTCCAGCAGCCTTTCCACGACTAGCGGGAGCCACGAGCAGTACTTC. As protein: CSSSLSTTSGSHEQYF.

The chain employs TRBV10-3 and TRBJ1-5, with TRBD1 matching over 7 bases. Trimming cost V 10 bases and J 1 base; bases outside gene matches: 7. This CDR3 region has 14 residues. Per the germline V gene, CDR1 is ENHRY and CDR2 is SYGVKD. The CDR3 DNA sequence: TGTGCCACCGCAACAGGGGACAGCAATCAGCCCCAGCATTTT. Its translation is CATATGDSNQPQHF.

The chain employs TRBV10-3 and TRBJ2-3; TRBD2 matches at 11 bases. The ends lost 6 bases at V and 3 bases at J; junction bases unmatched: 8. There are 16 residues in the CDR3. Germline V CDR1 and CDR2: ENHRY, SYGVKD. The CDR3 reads CAIREASGRLTDTQYF. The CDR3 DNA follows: TGTGCCATCAGAGAAGCTAGCGGGAGGTTGACAGATACGCAGTATTTT.

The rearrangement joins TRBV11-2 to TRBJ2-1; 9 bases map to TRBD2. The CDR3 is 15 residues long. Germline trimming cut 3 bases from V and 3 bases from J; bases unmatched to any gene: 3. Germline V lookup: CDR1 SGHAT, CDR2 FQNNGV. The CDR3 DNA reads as TGTGCCAGCAGCTTGAATAGCGGGGGCTACAATGAGCAGTTCTTC. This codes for CASSLNSGGYNEQFF.

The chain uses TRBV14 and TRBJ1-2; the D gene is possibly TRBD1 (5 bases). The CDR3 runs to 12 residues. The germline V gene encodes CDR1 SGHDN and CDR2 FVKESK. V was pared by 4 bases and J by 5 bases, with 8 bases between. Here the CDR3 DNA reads TGTGCCAGCAGCCGCGACAGATATGGCTACACCTTC. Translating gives CASSRDRYGYTF. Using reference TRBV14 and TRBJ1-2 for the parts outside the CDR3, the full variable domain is EAGVTQFPSHSVIEKGQTVTLRCDPISGHDNLYWYRRVMGKEIKFLLHFVKESKQDESGMPNNRFLAERTGGTYSTLKVQPAELEDSGVYFCASSRDRYGYTFGSGTRLTVV.